Listed below are T cell receptor beta chains from one sample, sequenced in a study of T cells after yellow fever vaccination. TCRdb reanalysed the 5' RACE reads using MiXCR and keeps one entry per CDR3 protein. The sample holds some 350,000 distinct CDR3 sequences, approximately 9% seen once. The source was PBMCs, collected on the day of the first yellow fever vaccination. Receptors were obtained from a man between 18 and 35 years old who received the YFV17D yellow fever vaccine. Both conserved end residues are part of each CDR3. The D gene is left open where the match is weak. Clone size, where shown, is once, few, many, or a class for clones that have expanded.

clone_size,d_call,v_call,j_call,cdr3_aa,cdr3_nt
many,TRBD2,TRBV7-2,TRBJ2-7,CASSSTSDLSYEQYF,TGTGCCAGCAGCTCCACTAGCGACCTCTCCTACGAGCAGTACTTC
few,NA,TRBV5-1,TRBJ2-7,CASSPGLGSSYEQYF,TGCGCCAGCAGCCCGGGACTGGGCAGCTCCTACGAGCAGTACTTC
few,TRBD1,TRBV20-1,TRBJ1-5,CSASPTGEGAIAQPQHF,TGCAGTGCTAGCCCCACAGGGGAAGGGGCCATTGCTCAGCCCCAGCATTTT
NA,NA,TRBV12-3/TRBV12-4,TRBJ2-5,CASIPSVRGSGQETQYF,TGTGCCAGCATCCCTAGTGTCCGGGGTTCAGGCCAAGAGACCCAGTACTTC
many,NA,TRBV5-4,TRBJ2-1,CASSFQGGDEQFF,TGTGCCAGCAGCTTCCAAGGAGGCGATGAGCAGTTCTTC
many,NA,TRBV12-3/TRBV12-4,TRBJ2-3,CASSLRTTDTQYF,TGTGCCAGCAGTCTGCGGACCACAGATACGCAGTATTTT
many,NA,TRBV9,TRBJ2-5,CASSVGSLRETQYF,TGTGCCAGCAGCGTAGGCTCCCTGAGGGAGACCCAGTACTTC
many,NA,TRBV5-6,TRBJ2-1,CASSLSLSSYNEQFF,TGTGCCAGCAGCTTGTCCCTGAGCTCCTACAATGAGCAGTTCTTC
NA,TRBD1,TRBV5-1,TRBJ1-1,CASSPTNRGEAFF,TGCGCCAGCAGCCCCACTAACAGGGGCGAAGCTTTCTTT
NA,NA,TRBV2,TRBJ1-1,CASSRGEGLPEAFF,TGTGCCAGCAGTCGTGGGGAGGGGCTCCCTGAAGCTTTCTTT
NA,NA,TRBV6-1,TRBJ1-1,CASSEGNMNTEAFF,TGTGCCAGCAGTGAAGGGAACATGAACACTGAAGCTTTCTTT
few,NA,TRBV7-6,TRBJ2-5,CASSLNTGTKETQYF,TGTGCCAGCAGCTTAAATACCGGGACGAAAGAGACCCAGTACTTC
NA,TRBD1,TRBV20-1,TRBJ2-7,CSARTGGYEQYF,TGCAGTGCTAGGACAGGGGGCTACGAGCAGTACTTC
NA,TRBD1,TRBV6-5,TRBJ1-5,CASSHGTGTYSNQPQHF,TGTGCCAGCAGTCACGGGACAGGGACATATAGCAATCAGCCCCAGCATTTT
NA,TRBD1,TRBV11-3,TRBJ2-1,CASSLDRSYNEQFF,TGTGCCAGCAGCTTGGACAGGTCCTACAATGAGCAGTTCTTC